One and the same sample provided the 3 T cell receptor beta chains below, sequenced in a study of technical replicates of blood from several donors. Repertoires were generated with immunoSEQ multiplex PCR, while TCRdb's copy carries only in-frame clones and drops some. The sample holds some 80,000 clones, around 97% seen once. Sequenced sample: T cells isolated from PBMCs. The receptors come from a human donor in good health.

The chain employs TRBV7-9 and TRBJ2-3; D possibly corresponds to TRBD1 (6 bases). The CDR3 covers 16 residues. The V and J ends lost 4 bases and 1 base respectively, with 15 bases between them. The germline V gene encodes CDR1 SEHNR and CDR2 FQNEAQ (reference sequence). The CDR3 protein is CASSSYRVRGTDTQYF. The CDR3 bases are TGTGCCAGCAGCTCGTACAGGGTACGGGGCACAGATACGCAGTATTTT.

The count of this clone is one. The CDR3 nucleotides read TGTGCCAGCAGTTACTTTGGGACAGGAGGAGGAGAGACCCAGTACTTC. Its translation: CASSYFGTGGGETQYF. The chain links TRBV6-6 to TRBJ2-5, with TRBD1 matching 8 bases. Germline-derived CDR1 and CDR2 are MNHNY and SVGAGI (reference sequence). The trim removed 1 base at V and 4 bases at J, leaving 8 bases unmatched. The CDR3 consists of 16 residues.

V usage is TRBV5-1 and J usage is TRBJ2-6; a possible D gene is TRBD1 (6 bases). Germline assignment: CDR1 SGHRS and CDR2 YFSETQ. This CDR3 is 17 amino acids long. V lost 4 bases and J lost 2, with 16 bases in between. Here the CDR3 DNA reads TGCGCCAGCAGCAGTGAAGGGGCAGGGGCTGGGGCCAACGTCCTGACTTTC. Residues: CASSSEGAGAGANVLTF.